Each of the 25 T cell receptor beta chains below was sequenced from the same sample in a study of PD-1 blockade in classical Hodgkin lymphoma. Measured with immunoSEQ multiplex PCR; TCRdb has only the in-frame clones, and not every one. The table has roughly 23,000 clones, nearly 90% seen once. The time point denotes: newly diagnosed, previously untreated cHL patient sample. Using magnetic negative selection, the CD4+ T cells were separated out of thawed PBMCs. The sample consisted of CD4+ T cells from blood. The receptors originated from a human donor with classical Hodgkin lymphoma.

This clone was found once. The chain links TRBV5-1 to TRBJ2-3; 13 nucleotides agree with TRBD2. Germline CDR1 and CDR2: SGHRS and YFSETQ. CDR3 length: 16 residues. The trim removed 2 bases at V and 5 bases at J, leaving 5 bases unmatched. CDR3 protein: CASSFGLAGAEDTQYF. CDR3 DNA sequence: TGCGCCAGCAGCTTCGGACTAGCGGGAGCCGAAGATACGCAGTATTTT.

The gene calls are TRBV5-4 and TRBJ1-4, with unresolved D. The CDR3 loop spans 15 amino acids. Trimming stripped 3 bases from V and 2 bases from J, with 11 bases between. Germline loops: CDR1 SGHNT, CDR2 YYREEE (reference sequence). The CDR3 spells CASSSGVGTNEKLFF. CDR3 nucleotide sequence: TGTGCCAGCAGCTCCGGAGTAGGCACTAATGAAAAACTGTTTTTT.

In its sample, this clone was seen once. The V call is TRBV7-2, the J call TRBJ2-7; tentatively, D is TRBD1 (6 bases). V was cut by 7 bases and J by 2 bases, with 15 bases left in between. This CDR3 comprises 14 residues. Per germline, CDR1 SGHTA and CDR2 FQGNSA. The CDR3: CASTSRGGAYEQYF. For the CDR3, the DNA is TGTGCCAGCACCTCCAGGGGTGGGGCCTACGAGCAGTACTTC.

The chain carries TRBV9 and TRBJ1-1; D remains unclear. This CDR3 has 14 residues. Deletions cut 2 bases from V and 3 bases from J, with 11 bases between. Germline V gene sequence: CDR1 SGDLS, CDR2 YYNGEE. CDR3 coding DNA: TGTGCCAGCAGCGTGGCAGGCGCGGACACTGAAGCTTTCTTT. Translating it yields CASSVAGADTEAFF.

This sequence joins TRBV11-2 and TRBJ2-1; D may match TRBD1 or TRBD2 (5 bases each). Germline assignment: CDR1 SGHAT and CDR2 FQNNGV. Between the trimmed V and J ends, which lost 5 bases and 1 base, there was a span of 15 bases. The CDR3 sequence is 16 residues long. The CDR3: CASSAGPGRSYNEQFF. The CDR3 region has the DNA TGTGCCAGCAGCGCGGGCCCAGGGCGGTCCTACAATGAGCAGTTCTTC.

V is TRBV2 and J is TRBJ1-5; 9 bases map to TRBD1. The CDR3 covers 14 residues. The V gene's germline CDR1 is SNHLY and CDR2 FYNNEI. The ends lost 7 bases at V and 2 bases at J; junction bases unmatched: 3. In DNA form, the CDR3 reads TGTGCCAGCACCTGGGACAGGGGCAATCAGCCCCAGCATTTT. Encoded protein: CASTWDRGNQPQHF.

The chain couples TRBV18 to TRBJ2-6, with D perhaps TRBD2 (6 bases). Looked up from germline, CDR1 is KGHSH and CDR2 is LQKENI. Trimming shortened V by 6 bases and J by 1 base, and 7 bases separated the two germline ends. This CDR3 contains 14 residues. CDR3 residues: CASSGGSGANVLTF. Written as DNA, the CDR3 is TGTGCCAGCTCCGGAGGGTCTGGGGCCAACGTCCTGACTTTC.

V is TRBV27 and J is TRBJ1-1; TRBD1 matches 8 bases. The CDR3 spans 16 residues. The V gene's germline CDR1 is MNHEY and CDR2 SMNVEV (reference sequence). J was trimmed by 1 base and V by 2 bases; bases with no gene match: 6. The CDR3 loop reads CASSLGIQGANTEAFF. The CDR3, as DNA: TGTGCCAGCAGTTTAGGTATTCAGGGGGCGAACACTGAAGCTTTCTTT.

This chain joins TRBV6-5 and TRBJ1-2; D call uncertain. CDR3 size: 13 residues. V was cut by 7 bases and J by 8 bases, with 17 bases left in between. Looked up from germline, CDR1 is MNHEY and CDR2 is SVGAGI. The CDR3 spells CASKTGPTDGYTF. DNA of the CDR3: TGTGCCAGCAAAACCGGGCCCACGGACGGCTACACCTTC.

The V gene is TRBV10-2, the J gene TRBJ2-3; the match to TRBD2 covers 9 bases. CDR3 size: 17 residues. J gave up 1 base and V 2 bases, and 7 bases lay outside the gene matches. CDR1 is WSHSY, CDR2 SAAADI, per germline. The CDR3 region is CASSEVAGGPGTDTQYF. The CDR3 DNA reads TGCGCCAGCAGTGAGGTGGCGGGAGGGCCGGGCACAGATACGCAGTATTTT.

The V and J genes are TRBV28 and TRBJ1-1; tentative D call: TRBD1 (5 bases). This CDR3 spans 14 amino acids. CDR1 is MDHEN, CDR2 SYDVKM, per germline. Trimming took 3 bases from V and 0 from J, leaving 8 bases between them. The CDR3 is CASSFGGLNTEAFF. The CDR3 nucleotides read TGTGCCAGCAGTTTCGGGGGGTTGAACACTGAAGCTTTCTTT. The full variable domain, with the rest looked up from reference TRBV28 and TRBJ1-1, is DVKVTQSSRYLVKRTGEKVFLECVQDMDHENMFWYRQDPGLGLRLIYFSYDVKMKEKGDIPEGYSVSREKKERFSLILESASTNQTSMYLCASSFGGLNTEAFFGQGTRLTVV.

The chain uses TRBV5-1 and TRBJ2-5, with a tentative D call TRBD2 (6 bases). This CDR3 spans 14 amino acids. Germline assignment: CDR1 SGHRS and CDR2 YFSETQ. Trimming pared 4 bases from V and 2 bases from J, leaving 12 bases between. CDR3 sequence: CASSPSGGQETQYF. In DNA, the CDR3 is TGCGCCAGCAGCCCTTCTGGGGGGCAAGAGACCCAGTACTTC.

The V gene is TRBV5-6, the J gene TRBJ2-1; D is ambiguous. CDR1 and CDR2 (germline): SGHDT, YYEEEE. The V end was cut by 2 bases, the J end by 3 bases, with 9 bases between. The length of the CDR3 is 14 residues. The CDR3: CASSLLGYYNEQFF. In nucleotides, the CDR3 is TGTGCCAGCAGCTTACTGGGGTACTACAATGAGCAGTTCTTC.

The rearrangement uses TRBV18 and TRBJ1-5, with D tentatively TRBD1 (6 bases). Trimming cost V 1 base and J 0 bases, with 10 bases left between them. In germline, CDR1 is KGHSH, CDR2 LQKENI. The CDR3 length is 16 residues. The CDR3 spells CASSPRTVLSNQPQHF. The CDR3 nucleotides are TGTGCCAGCTCACCACGGACAGTCCTTAGCAATCAGCCCCAGCATTTT.

Comment on this clone: The junction departs from germline at one end; a sequencing error may be responsible. This chain links TRBV2 with TRBJ2-7; D is ambiguous. The CDR3 contains 14 residues. Germline V gene data show CDR1 as SNHLY and CDR2 as FYNNEI. CDR3: CASSDPRQVMLQVF. CDR3 DNA: TGTGCCAGCAGTGATCCTCGGCAGGTGATGCTTCAGGTCTTC.

J is TRBJ1-2 and V is TRBV7-2; 7 nucleotides agree with TRBD1. This CDR3 region has 14 residues. CDR1 and CDR2 (germline): SGHTA, FQGNSA. The V gene end was trimmed by 5 bases and the J gene end by 4 bases; junction bases not matched to a gene: 7. CDR3 coding DNA: TGTGCCAGCAGCCCCAGACAGGGCGCCTATGGCTACACCTTC. Encoded protein: CASSPRQGAYGYTF.

The CDR3 bases are TGCAGCGTTGAAGAGGGCAGGACGGGCTACACCTTC. Its protein product is CSVEEGRTGYTF. The chain uses TRBV29-1 and TRBJ1-2, with D uncertain. Germline assignment: CDR1 SQVTM and CDR2 ANQGSEA. Trimming left V 0 bases short and J 8 bases short, with 10 bases between. There are 12 residues in the CDR3.

The rearrangement links TRBV5-6 to TRBJ2-1, with 16 bases lining up with TRBD2. V was pared by 4 bases and J by 6 bases, with 4 bases of the junction left unmatched. Germline lookup yields CDR1 SGHDT and CDR2 YYEEEE. The CDR3 runs 16 residues. CDR3 residues: CASSAGLAGGPNEQFF. The CDR3 nucleotides read TGTGCCAGCAGCGCGGGACTAGCGGGGGGGCCCAATGAGCAGTTCTTC.

The rearrangement joins TRBV6-1 to TRBJ2-7, with TRBD2 matching over 7 bases. The CDR3 is 19 residues long. Per germline, CDR1 MNHNS and CDR2 SASEGT. The V segment lost 0 bases and the J segment 3 bases; nucleotides outside the gene matches: 17. The CDR3 spells CASSEAIGFGLAVFYEQYF. The CDR3 DNA is TGTGCCAGCAGTGAAGCGATTGGATTTGGGCTAGCGGTTTTCTACGAGCAGTACTTC.

The V gene is TRBV2, the J gene TRBJ2-1; 8 bases match TRBD2. The CDR3 is 15 residues long. Trimming removed 3 bases from V and 4 bases from J; junction bases left unmatched: 5. Germline V CDR1 and CDR2: SNHLY, FYNNEI. CDR3 DNA: TGTGCCAGCAGTGATTTGGGGACTAGTTACAATGAGCAGTTCTTC. It translates to CASSDLGTSYNEQFF.

This clone was counted between two and nine times. V usage is TRBV2 and J usage is TRBJ1-5; the D is unclear. Trimming pared 3 bases from V and 4 bases from J, leaving 13 bases between. CDR1 and CDR2 (germline): SNHLY, FYNNEI. The CDR3 has 15 residues. The CDR3 sequence: CASSDGSRLNQPQHF. Written as DNA, the CDR3 is TGTGCCAGCAGTGACGGTAGCAGGTTAAATCAGCCCCAGCATTTT.

The chain employs TRBV30 and TRBJ2-3; unclear D gene. Germline V lookup: CDR1 GTSNPN, CDR2 SVGIG (reference sequence). V was shortened by 2 bases and J by 6 bases, with 12 bases between the two germline ends. The CDR3 consists of 13 residues. As DNA, the CDR3 is TGTGCCTGGAGTAGGCGAGGCTCCGATACGCAGTATTTT. Its protein product is CAWSRRGSDTQYF. Looking up the rest from reference TRBV30 and TRBJ2-3 gives the full variable domain: SQTIHQWPATLVQPVGSPLSLECTVEGTSNPNLYWYRQAAGRGLQLLFYSVGIGQISSEVPQNLSASRPQDRQFILSSKKLLLSDSGFYLCAWSRRGSDTQYFGPGTRLTVL.

The chain is built from TRBV11-3 and TRBJ1-1; D unresolved. The germline CDR1 and CDR2 sequences are SGHNT and YENEEA. The CDR3 totals 12 residues. Deletions cut 0 bases from V and 6 bases from J, with 5 bases between. CDR3 protein: CASSLEGSEAFF. The DNA for the CDR3 is TGTGCCAGCAGCTTAGAGGGCTCTGAAGCTTTCTTT.

This chain links TRBV10-3 with TRBJ2-3, with D tentatively TRBD2 (7 bases). This CDR3 spans 15 amino acids. Looked up from germline, CDR1 is ENHRY and CDR2 is SYGVKD. The V gene lost 8 bases and the J gene lost 2 bases, with 17 bases spanning the gap. This CDR3 is CAIRERGGATDTQYF. For the CDR3, the DNA is TGTGCCATCCGCGAAAGAGGGGGGGCCACAGATACGCAGTATTTT.

The J gene is TRBJ2-3, the V gene TRBV10-3, with TRBD2 identical over 14 bases. The germline gives CDR1 ENHRY, CDR2 SYGVKD. The CDR3 runs 15 residues. The ends lost 4 bases at V and 4 bases at J; junction bases unmatched: 1. The CDR3: CAISVGLAGADTQYF. The CDR3 region has the DNA TGTGCCATCAGTGTGGGACTAGCGGGAGCAGATACGCAGTATTTT.